These 13 T cell receptor beta chains came from one sample sequenced in a study of cytomegalovirus exposure and HLA in healthy donors. Clones were sequenced by immunoSEQ multiplex PCR, and TCRdb holds only the in-frame ones, with some missing. The repertoire holds under 300,000 clones, 80% to 90% seen once, with around 1% in the top ten. Sequencing used PBMCs. The source is a woman under 30 in good health and CMV-seronegative.

The chain carries TRBV9 and TRBJ2-7; D is unclear. CDR3 length: 14 residues. CDR1 and CDR2 (germline): SGDLS, YYNGEE. V dropped 3 bases and J dropped 0 bases, with 10 bases sitting between them. The CDR3 region has the DNA TGTGCCAGCAGCGCCCAGACACCCTCCTACGAGCAGTACTTC. It specifies CASSAQTPSYEQYF.

The chain uses TRBV20-1 and TRBJ2-1, with D possibly being TRBD1 (5 bases). Germline CDR1 is DFQATT and CDR2 is SNEGSKA (reference sequence). The CDR3 is made up of 10 amino acids. The V and J ends lost 2 bases and 9 bases respectively, with 5 bases between them. CDR3 DNA: TGCAGTGCTAGAAGGGGTGAGCAGTTCTTC. Translated, it gives CSARRGEQFF.

The V call is TRBV11-1, the J call TRBJ2-3; the D is unclear. Germline V gene sequence: CDR1 SGHAT, CDR2 FQDESV (reference sequence). This CDR3 is 14 amino acids long. The V end was cut by 0 bases, the J end by 6 bases, with 10 bases between. The CDR3 DNA is TGTGCCAGCAGCTTAGCGCTTTCCAGGGATACGCAGTATTTT. This gives the protein CASSLALSRDTQYF.

The V gene is TRBV27, the J gene TRBJ2-3; TRBD2 matches at 12 bases. Germline CDR1 and CDR2: MNHEY and SMNVEV (reference sequence). V trimming: 4 bases; J trimming: 5 bases; junction bases outside the gene matches: 10. This CDR3 spans 17 amino acids. In DNA, the CDR3 is TGTGCCAGCAGTTCCCCCGGACTAGCGGGGCTCCGAGATACGCAGTATTTT. Protein sequence: CASSSPGLAGLRDTQYF.

The chain joins TRBV27 to TRBJ1-1, with 11 bases lining up with TRBD1. V was pared by 5 bases and J by 4 bases, with 12 bases of the junction left unmatched. CDR1 is MNHEY, CDR2 SMNVEV, per germline (reference sequence). The CDR3 has 17 amino acids. This CDR3 is CASSPRTGGGLSTEAFF. The DNA for the CDR3 is TGTGCCAGCAGTCCACGGACAGGGGGCGGCTTGAGCACTGAAGCTTTCTTT.

The chain joins TRBV30 to TRBJ1-2; D is perhaps TRBD1 (6 bases). This CDR3 is 15 amino acids long. V lost 0 bases and J lost 0, with 11 bases in between. The germline CDR1 and CDR2 sequences are GTSNPN and SVGIG (reference sequence). CDR3 DNA: TGTGCCTGGAGTGTACGCAGGGGATCTAACTATGGCTACACCTTC. Translation: CAWSVRRGSNYGYTF.

The rearrangement uses TRBV5-1 and TRBJ2-3; 9 bases line up with TRBD2. Unmatched junction bases numbered 6, after V lost 6 bases and J lost 4 bases. The germline CDR1 and CDR2 sequences are SGHRS and YFSETQ. The CDR3 loop spans 14 amino acids. The CDR3 nucleotides are TGCGCCAGCACAGAGACTAGCGGATCAGATACGCAGTATTTT. It specifies CASTETSGSDTQYF.

Regarding this clone: Additional DNA sequences in this sample encode the identical CDR3. V usage is TRBV6-5 and J usage is TRBJ1-2, with D unclear. The CDR3 has 12 residues. V was pared by 2 bases and J by 5 bases, with 6 bases between. Germline CDR1 reads MNHEY; CDR2 reads SVGAGI. CDR3 sequence reads: CASSYRGYGYTF. For the CDR3, the DNA is TGTGCCAGCAGTTACAGAGGGTATGGCTACACCTTC.

CDR3 in DNA: TGTGCCAGCAGCGTGGACATACGCTCTGGAAACACCATATATTTT. Translated: CASSVDIRSGNTIYF. This chain connects TRBV9 to TRBJ1-3, with a weak D call TRBD1 (5 bases). Germline CDR1 and CDR2: SGDLS and YYNGEE. This CDR3 contains 15 residues. Trimming removed 2 bases from V and 0 bases from J, with 9 bases in between.

The V and J genes are TRBV2 and TRBJ2-7, with 7 positions matching TRBD2. The CDR3 spans 13 residues. Germline lookup yields CDR1 SNHLY and CDR2 FYNNEI. V was pared by 6 bases and J by 3 bases, with 5 bases of the junction left unmatched. The CDR3 loop reads CASRPGRLYEQYF. The CDR3 DNA follows: TGTGCCAGCAGGCCCGGGAGGCTCTACGAGCAGTACTTC.

This sequence joins TRBV27 and TRBJ2-5, with D perhaps matching TRBD1 (6 bases). V lost 6 bases to trimming and J lost 0 bases, with 14 bases between them. The CDR3 consists of 15 residues. Germline loops: CDR1 MNHEY, CDR2 SMNVEV (reference sequence). CDR3 sequence (DNA): TGTGCCAGCAGAATGACGACAGGTTACCAAGAGACCCAGTACTTC. Translating gives CASRMTTGYQETQYF.

The chain employs TRBV9 and TRBJ2-7; D gene uncertain. Trimming stripped 2 bases from V and 0 bases from J, with 6 bases between. CDR1 is SGDLS and CDR2 is YYNGEE in the germline V gene. The CDR3 is made up of 13 amino acids. The DNA for the CDR3 is TGTGCCAGCAGCGTTTCTAGCTCCTACGAGCAGTACTTC. This encodes CASSVSSSYEQYF.

This clone is a singleton in its sample. The rearrangement joins TRBV30 to TRBJ2-7, with 8 bases that match TRBD1. V lost 1 base to trimming and J lost 0 bases; unmatched junction nucleotides: 5. The CDR3 covers 15 residues. Germline CDR1 GTSNPN, CDR2 SVGIG (reference sequence). The CDR3 DNA sequence: TGTGCCTGGAGTGGACCGGGACAGGTCTCCTACGAGCAGTACTTC. This gives the protein CAWSGPGQVSYEQYF.